This T cell receptor beta chain comes out of a study of blood T cell repertoires in COVID-19. Overall study context: The United States, Italy and Spain were the sources of the acute and convalescent COVID-19 samples. T cells, B-cell-depleted T cells, or PBMCs supplied cDNA or gDNA.

Original data processing: Using reference gene primer amplification, nucleated cell counts were estimated. Assay used: immunoSEQ multiplex PCR; TCRdb lists only in-frame clones, some missing. The DNA was the basis for D and trimming; V, J and clone size are from that table. The sample has more than 200,000 clones, more than 75% seen once; the top ten hold about 4.5%. V trimming: 4 bases; J trimming: 8 bases; junction bases outside the gene matches: 7. This CDR3 has 13 amino acids. Germline lookup yields CDR1 MNHEY and CDR2 SVGAGI. The chain couples TRBV6-5 to TRBJ1-2; 7 bases fit TRBD1. The TCR sequence derives from a man aged 50-60 years with acute or convalescent COVID-19. Input material: peripheral blood. CDR3 sequence: CASSSTGSDGYTF. In DNA form, the CDR3 reads TGTGCCAGCAGTTCGACAGGGTCGGACGGCTACACCTTC.